The clone carrying this T cell receptor beta chain was counted at least ten times. The antigen remains unidentified. There were TCR beta CDR3 regions amplified from RNA transcripts. Using the HTBI primer set, a first-round RT-PCR was run on the TCR CDR3. TCRdb processed the multiplex PCR reads anew with MiXCR; each CDR3 protein has one entry. The repertoire holds around 270,000 distinct CDR3 sequences, with approximately 18% as singletons. V shed 1 base, J shed 4 bases, and the junction held 12 bases outside the gene matches. Germline loops: CDR1 MNHEY, CDR2 SVGAGI. This CDR3 comprises 18 residues. This record comes from a study of T cells in Graves' hyperthyroidism and ophthalmopathy. Findings and caveats of the study: The model predicted ophthalmopathy a median around seven months before onset. Blood also showed most of the thyroid clonotypes that were expanded above 0.001.

The chain has TRBV6-5 and TRBJ2-3; TRBD1 aligns across 9 bases. The receptor was derived from a man in his fifties or sixties with Graves' ophthalmopathy. The sample comprised blood. CDR3 in amino acids: CASSYYRTGEPSADTQYF. The CDR3 DNA reads as TGTGCCAGCAGTTACTATCGGACAGGGGAGCCTTCTGCAGATACGCAGTATTTT.